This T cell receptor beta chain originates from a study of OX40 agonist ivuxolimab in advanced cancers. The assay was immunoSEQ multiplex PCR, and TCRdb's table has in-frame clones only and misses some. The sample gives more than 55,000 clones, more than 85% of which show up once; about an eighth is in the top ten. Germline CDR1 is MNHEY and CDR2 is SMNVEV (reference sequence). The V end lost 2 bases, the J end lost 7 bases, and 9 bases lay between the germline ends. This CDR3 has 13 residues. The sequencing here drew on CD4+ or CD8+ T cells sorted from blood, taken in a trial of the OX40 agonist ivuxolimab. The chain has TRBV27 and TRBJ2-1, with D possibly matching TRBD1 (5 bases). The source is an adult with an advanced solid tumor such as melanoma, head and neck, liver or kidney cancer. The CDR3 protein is CASSLTRANEQFF. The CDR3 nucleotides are TGTGCCAGCAGTTTAACCAGGGCAAATGAGCAGTTCTTC.